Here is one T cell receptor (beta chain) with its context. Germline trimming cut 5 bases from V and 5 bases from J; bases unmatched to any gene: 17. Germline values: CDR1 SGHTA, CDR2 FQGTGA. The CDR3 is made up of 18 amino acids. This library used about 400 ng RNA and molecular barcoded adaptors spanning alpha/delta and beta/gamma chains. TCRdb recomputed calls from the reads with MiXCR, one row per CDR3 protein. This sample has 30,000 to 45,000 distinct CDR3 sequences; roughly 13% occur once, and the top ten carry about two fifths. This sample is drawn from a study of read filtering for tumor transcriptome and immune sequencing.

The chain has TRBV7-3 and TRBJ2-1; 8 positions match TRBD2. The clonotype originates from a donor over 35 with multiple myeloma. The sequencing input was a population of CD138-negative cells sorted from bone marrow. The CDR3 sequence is CASSLRGSGMWQHNEQFF. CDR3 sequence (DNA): TGTGCCAGCAGCCTGAGGGGTAGCGGGATGTGGCAACACAATGAGCAGTTCTTC.